The 19 T cell receptor beta chains in this list originate from one sample, sequenced in a study of regulatory T cells in long-lasting Graves disease. Both iRepertoire HTBI primers and Arm-PCR of CDR3 regions were used to build the TCR beta libraries. TCRdb passed the multiplex PCR reads through MiXCR, listing each CDR3 protein once. Of 450,000 to 500,000 distinct CDR3 sequences listed, 15% to 20% are singletons. Time point indicated: newly diagnosed GD, antithyroid drugs for less than 3 months. PBMC RNA was the source of the TCR library. This same sample was also part of a study on T cells in Graves' hyperthyroidism and ophthalmopathy.

Here the sequenced sample was peripheral blood mononuclear cells (PBMCs), taken at new diagnosis, from a patient treated with antithyroid drugs. The receptors stem from a man in his forties with Graves disease.

V and J are TRBV20-1 and TRBJ2-7, with 8 nucleotides matching TRBD2. CDR3 length: 15 amino acids. V lost 3 bases, J lost 1 base, and 8 bases stayed unmatched. CDR1 is DFQATT, CDR2 SNEGSKA, per germline (reference sequence). CDR3 amino acids: CSASGSTSVSYEQYF. The CDR3 DNA is TGCAGTGCTAGTGGGTCGACTAGCGTTTCCTACGAGCAGTACTTC.

Note on this clonotype: This clone may be a read error of a much larger clone one base away. The chain joins TRBV12-3 or TRBV12-4 to TRBJ2-1, with TRBD2 matching over 7 bases. The CDR3 has 16 amino acids. In DNA form, the CDR3 reads TGTGCCGGCAGCCATAGACTAGCCGGGACCTACAATGAGCAGTTCTTC. This encodes CAGSHRLAGTYNEQFF.

The J gene is TRBJ1-6, the V gene TRBV5-1; D might be TRBD1 (6 bases). The CDR3 consists of 15 residues. V was clipped by 0 bases and J by 10 bases, with 14 bases between them. CDR1 and CDR2 from the germline V gene are SGHRS and YFSETQ. In nucleotides, the CDR3 is TGCGCCAGCAGCTTGGCAGGGGTAGGAGAATCACCCCTCCACTTT. This translates into CASSLAGVGESPLHF.

This clonotype was detected many times. One end of the junction varies from germline; a read error may be responsible. This rearrangement joins TRBV20-1 to TRBJ2-3; 8 positions agree with TRBD2. This CDR3 is 14 amino acids long. Germline loops: CDR1 DFQATT, CDR2 SNEGSKA (reference sequence). CDR3 loop: CSARKSGSQDTQYF. CDR3 DNA: TGCAGTGCTAGAAAAAGCGGGAGTCAAGATACGCAGTACTTT.

This clonotype has ten or more counts. The V and J genes are TRBV5-6 and TRBJ2-7; 8 nucleotides line up with TRBD2. Germline CDR1 SGHDT, CDR2 YYEEEE. CDR3 size: 15 residues. J was trimmed by 2 bases and V by 6 bases; bases with no gene match: 10. In DNA, the CDR3 is TGTGCCAGCAACCCGGGCGGGGGGTACCCCTACGAGCAGTACTTC. Residues: CASNPGGGYPYEQYF.

This clonotype was detected a few times. The rearrangement links TRBV28 to TRBJ2-7; a weak D match, TRBD2 (6 bases). V was pared by 6 bases and J by 0 bases, with 9 bases between. The CDR3 sequence is 13 residues long. Germline loops: CDR1 MDHEN, CDR2 SYDVKM. CDR3 sequence: CASRVRDSYEQYF. The CDR3 region has the DNA TGTGCCAGCAGGGTGCGGGACTCCTACGAGCAGTACTTC.

The chain links TRBV7-9 to TRBJ2-5, with D possibly TRBD1 on 6 matching bases. The CDR3 loop spans 14 amino acids. V lost 2 bases and J lost 2, with 9 bases in between. Germline-derived CDR1 and CDR2 are SEHNR and FQNEAQ (reference sequence). The CDR3 coding sequence is TGTGCCAGCAGCTTATCGACAGGACAAGAGACCCAGTACTTC. This encodes CASSLSTGQETQYF.

This clonotype was seen many times. The V call is TRBV7-8, the J call TRBJ2-3; D is perhaps TRBD2 (5 bases). CDR1 is SGHVS and CDR2 is FQNEAQ in the germline V gene. The V end lost 3 bases, the J end lost 0 bases, and 10 bases lay between the germline ends. This CDR3 is 15 amino acids long. DNA for the CDR3: TGTGCCAGCAGCTTCAAGCGGATCAGCACAGATACGCAGTATTTT. Translated: CASSFKRISTDTQYF.

This clonotype appeared many times. The chain links TRBV12-3 or TRBV12-4 to TRBJ1-1; D call uncertain. The CDR3 is 14 amino acids. Trimming took off 7 bases at V and 0 bases at J, with 12 bases between the two ends. Here the CDR3 reads CASKPWTVNTEAFF. The CDR3 bases are TGTGCCAGCAAACCTTGGACGGTGAACACTGAAGCTTTCTTT.

This clonotype was counted between two and nine times. The V call is TRBV12-3 or TRBV12-4, the J call TRBJ1-2; 7 bases are shared with TRBD1. Trimming cost V 2 bases and J 4 bases; bases outside gene matches: 4. The length of the CDR3 is 14 residues. DNA of the CDR3: TGTGCCAGCAGTTTAACTGGGACAGCCTATGGCTACACCTTC. Its protein is CASSLTGTAYGYTF.

This clonotype turned up a few times. The gene calls are TRBV6-1 and TRBJ2-2, with D possibly matching TRBD1 (6 bases). V was cut by 8 bases and J by 6 bases, with 13 bases left in between. The length of the CDR3 is 13 residues. Germline V gives CDR1 MNHNS, CDR2 SASEGT. The CDR3 is CASASGVAGELFF. CDR3 nucleotide sequence: TGTGCCAGCGCGTCAGGGGTAGCCGGGGAGCTGTTTTTT.

This clonotype was observed at least ten times. V and J are TRBV11-3 and TRBJ1-1; no firm D call. There are 13 residues in the CDR3. V was shortened by 8 bases and J by 2 bases, with 12 bases between the two germline ends. Germline V lookup: CDR1 SGHNT, CDR2 YENEEA. CDR3 sequence reads: CASHGGYNTEAFF. The CDR3 DNA follows: TGTGCCAGCCACGGAGGGTATAACACTGAAGCTTTCTTT.

The rearrangement uses TRBV27 and TRBJ1-1; the D is unclear. V shed 3 bases and J shed 1 base, with 9 bases lying between them. Germline V gene data show CDR1 as MNHEY and CDR2 as SMNVEV (reference sequence). The CDR3 covers 14 residues. CDR3 amino acids: CASSFRGANTEAFF. As DNA, the CDR3 is TGTGCCAGCAGTTTCCGGGGAGCGAACACTGAAGCTTTCTTT.

Turning to this clonotype: A single base separates this from a much larger clone, so it may be a read error. Without the conserved terminal phenylalanine or tryptophan, this CDR3 likely stems from a read error. This chain connects TRBV7-3 to TRBJ2-3, with 10 nucleotides matching TRBD2. CDR1 is SGHTA and CDR2 is FQGTGA in the germline V gene. The trim removed 2 bases at V and 2 bases at J, leaving 7 bases unmatched. The CDR3 is made up of 17 amino acids. CDR3 sequence (DNA): TGTGCCAGCAGCTTAGAGGTAGCGGGAGGACCCACAGATACGCAGTATTCT. Translating gives CASSLEVAGGPTDTQYS.

The rearrangement links TRBV3-1 to TRBJ1-1; unclear D gene. Trimming removed 1 base at V and 4 bases at J, with 19 bases between. This CDR3 is built from 17 residues. CDR1 and CDR2 (germline): LGHDT, YNNKEL (reference sequence). This chain's CDR3 is CASSQGGAGIGSTEAFF. Written as DNA, the CDR3 is TGTGCCAGCAGCCAAGGGGGTGCTGGGATAGGGTCCACTGAAGCTTTCTTT.

This clonotype has only a few counts. The chain couples TRBV10-3 to TRBJ2-3; perhaps TRBD1 as D (6 bases). Per the germline V gene, CDR1 is ENHRY and CDR2 is SYGVKD. The V gene lost 6 bases and the J gene lost 6 bases, with 16 bases spanning the gap. There are 14 residues in the CDR3. The CDR3, as DNA: TGTGCCATCAGGGCCGGGACAAACGTGGATACGCAGTATTTT. This codes for CAIRAGTNVDTQYF.

For the CDR3, the DNA is TGTGCCAGCTCACAGGCGGGACAGGGGGGTTCACCCCTCCACTTT. Amino acids: CASSQAGQGGSPLHF. J is TRBJ1-6 and V is TRBV18, with TRBD1 identical over 11 bases. CDR3 length: 15 amino acids. J lost 9 bases, V lost 4 bases, and 5 bases had no gene match. The germline gives CDR1 KGHSH, CDR2 LQKENI.

This clonotype was recorded at least ten times. The V and J genes are TRBV27 and TRBJ2-7; TRBD1 matches 8 bases. The CDR3 loop spans 13 amino acids. Losses at the gene ends were 1 base for V and 5 bases for J; bases not matched to a gene: 1. Germline-derived CDR1 and CDR2 are MNHEY and SMNVEV (reference sequence). This CDR3 is CASSLWTGNEQYF. The DNA of the CDR3 is TGTGCCAGCAGTTTATGGACAGGGAACGAGCAGTACTTC.

This clonotype was counted between two and nine times. The chain links TRBV5-1 to TRBJ2-1; D ambiguous. V was cut by 4 bases and J by 4 bases, with 21 bases left in between. This CDR3 region has 17 residues. Looked up from germline, CDR1 is SGHRS and CDR2 is YFSETQ. The CDR3 sequence is CASSALVGASIYNEQFF. CDR3 in DNA: TGCGCCAGCAGCGCCCTAGTAGGAGCCTCCATATACAATGAGCAGTTCTTC. Full variable domain (remainder filled in from reference TRBV5-1 and TRBJ2-1): KAGVTQTPRYLIKTRGQQVTLSCSPISGHRSVSWYQQTPGQGLQFLFEYFSETQRNKGNFPGRFSGRQFSNSRSEMNVSTLELGDSALYLCASSALVGASIYNEQFFGPGTRLTVL.